The rows below give T cell receptor beta chains drawn from one sample of a study of T cell responses to AZD1222 COVID-19 vaccine. Produced via immunoSEQ multiplex PCR; TCRdb's table is partial and in-frame only. Of about 140,000 clones in the sample, about 93% are singletons; the top ten hold approximately 6.8%. The starting material was peripheral blood, obtained 28 days after the second AZD1222 dose. Receptors originate from an adult who received the AZD1222 COVID-19 vaccine. CDR3s include the opening cysteine and the closing phenylalanine or tryptophan. A D gene is named only where the DNA matches it firmly. A clone size is listed for some rows: how often the clone was seen (once, few, many), or a class if it is expanded.

J,size,D,V,DNA,CDR3
TRBJ1-3,NA,NA,TRBV29-1,TGCAGCGTTGAGGGTTCTCCTCGAAACACCATATATTTT,CSVEGSPRNTIYF
TRBJ1-6,NA,NA,TRBV3-1/TRBV3-2,TGTGCCAGCAGCCAAGATCTGCCCGGATTCTCCTATAATTCACCCCTCCACTTT,CASSQDLPGFSYNSPLHF
TRBJ1-1,NA,NA,TRBV15,TGTGCCACCAGAAAAAACACTGAAGCTTTCTTT,CATRKNTEAFF
TRBJ1-2,NA,TRBD1,TRBV19,TGTGCCAGTAGTCCGGGATGGACAGGCGCCTATGGCTACACCTTC,CASSPGWTGAYGYTF
TRBJ2-7,NA,NA,TRBV11-2,TGTGCCAGCAGCAATATCGGCTCCTACGAGCAGTACTTC,CASSNIGSYEQYF
TRBJ2-3,NA,NA,TRBV11-2,TGTGCCAGCAGCCCGCGCCCCACAGACACAGATACGCAGTATTTT,CASSPRPTDTDTQYF
TRBJ1-1,few,NA,TRBV5-8,TGTGCCAGCTTAAGGTGGAGGGACACTGAAGCTTTCTTT,CASLRWRDTEAFF
TRBJ1-5,NA,NA,TRBV7-2,TGTGCCAGCAGCTCCCCTACAGATTATAGCAATCAGCCCCAGCATTTT,CASSSPTDYSNQPQHF
TRBJ1-5,NA,TRBD1,TRBV6-5,TGTGCCAGCAGTTTCCGGGACAGAAGCAATCAGCCCCAGCATTTT,CASSFRDRSNQPQHF
TRBJ2-2,NA,NA,TRBV19,TGTGCCAGTACCCCCGGGACACAGGGCGGGGAGCTGTTTTTT,CASTPGTQGGELFF
TRBJ1-5,NA,NA,TRBV7-9,TGTGCCAGCAGCTTAGGAGGGACATTAAATCAGCCCCAGCATTTT,CASSLGGTLNQPQHF
TRBJ1-1,NA,NA,TRBV3-1/TRBV3-2,TGTGCCAGCAGCCAAGGAGGACAAATGAACACTGAAGCTTTCTTT,CASSQGGQMNTEAFF
TRBJ2-5,NA,NA,TRBV15,TGTGCCACCAGCGCCGACGGGAGCCTCGAAACGGAGACCCAGTACTTC,CATSADGSLETETQYF
TRBJ1-1,once,NA,TRBV6-1,TGTGCCAGCAGTGAGGTTTGGGGCACTGAAGCTTTCTTT,CASSEVWGTEAFF
TRBJ2-7,NA,NA,TRBV7-2,TGTGCCAGCAGCTTAGTGTCGTCGGAGGTCCGAGTCCACGAGCAGTACTTC,CASSLVSSEVRVHEQYF
TRBJ2-6,NA,TRBD2,TRBV7-3,TGTGCCAGCAGCTTCCCTGAGGGACTAGCGGGGGGCGTTGGGGCCAACGTCCTGACTTTC,CASSFPEGLAGGVGANVLTF
TRBJ2-5,NA,NA,TRBV2,TGTGCCAGCAGCGAAACAACATACTCAGAGACCCAGTACTTC,CASSETTYSETQYF
TRBJ1-5,NA,NA,TRBV15,TGTGCCACCAGCGGCCAGACCAATCAGCCCCAGCATTTT,CATSGQTNQPQHF
TRBJ1-1,NA,NA,TRBV7-2,TGTGCCAGCAGCTTAGCGGGGATAGCTGAAGCTTTCTTT,CASSLAGIAEAFF
TRBJ1-3,NA,NA,TRBV19,TGTGCCAGTAGTCAGACAGGCTTCTCTGGAAACACCATATATTTT,CASSQTGFSGNTIYF
TRBJ2-5,NA,NA,TRBV18,TGTGCCAGCTCACCCCCCGGTCTCGAAGAGACCCAGTACTTC,CASSPPGLEETQYF
TRBJ1-2,NA,NA,TRBV7-9,TGTGCCAGCAGCTTAGTACGGGGGCGAGGGAACTATGGCTACACCTTC,CASSLVRGRGNYGYTF
TRBJ1-2,NA,NA,TRBV5-4,TGTGCCAGCAGCTTGCCCCAGGGGATTGGTTATGGCTACACCTTC,CASSLPQGIGYGYTF
TRBJ1-1,few,NA,TRBV6-6,TGTGCCAGCAGAAAACAGCCTGAAGCTTTCTTT,CASRKQPEAFF
TRBJ2-1,NA,TRBD2,TRBV6-1,TGTGCCAGCAGTGAAGAGACTAGCGGGGGTACGTACAATGAGCAGTTCTTC,CASSEETSGGTYNEQFF
TRBJ2-1,NA,NA,TRBV5-1,TGCGCCAGCAGCTTGGCGTCGAGGACGAATGAGCAGTTCTTC,CASSLASRTNEQFF
TRBJ2-5,NA,TRBD2,TRBV5-4,TGTGCCAGCAGAGAGCGGGGCGAAAACCAAGAGACCCAGTACTTC,CASRERGENQETQYF
TRBJ1-1,NA,TRBD1,TRBV2,TGTGCCAGCAGCCCACAGGGGTTTAACACTGAAGCTTTCTTT,CASSPQGFNTEAFF
TRBJ1-5,NA,NA,TRBV19,TGTGCCAGTAGCAGCAGGTTTGACAGGCCCCAGCATTTT,CASSSRFDRPQHF
TRBJ1-4,NA,TRBD1,TRBV4-1,TGCGCCAGCAGCCAGGAATGGGGACAGGGGCAGGAAAAACTGTTTTTT,CASSQEWGQGQEKLFF
TRBJ1-6,NA,TRBD1,TRBV4-1,TGCGCCAGCAGCCATCCGGGACAGGGTAACTCACCCCTCCACTTT,CASSHPGQGNSPLHF
TRBJ1-5,NA,NA,TRBV15,TGTGCCACCAGCAGAGGCTTGGGGTCCCATCAGCCCCAGCATTTT,CATSRGLGSHQPQHF
TRBJ2-7,NA,NA,TRBV6-5,TGTGCCAGCAGTTACGCCCAGGCCCCCTCCTACGAGCAGTACTTC,CASSYAQAPSYEQYF
TRBJ1-5,NA,NA,TRBV19,TGTGCCAGTAGCTACGAGAACAGCAATCAGCCCCAGCATTTT,CASSYENSNQPQHF
TRBJ2-7,once,NA,TRBV5-6,TGTGCCAGCAGCTTGCGCAGGGCGCCGCTCGAGCAGTACTTC,CASSLRRAPLEQYF
TRBJ1-6,NA,NA,TRBV15,TGTGCCACCGGACACGACAGAGATAATTCACCCCTCCACTTT,CATGHDRDNSPLHF
TRBJ1-5,NA,NA,TRBV18,TGTGCCAGCTCACCATCTCGAGACCCGGCGACCCAGCATTTT,CASSPSRDPATQHF
TRBJ1-5,few,TRBD1,TRBV4-2,TGTGCCAGCAGCCTTTTCCCTTCCGGACAGGGGCCCCATCAGCCCCAGCATTTT,CASSLFPSGQGPHQPQHF
TRBJ2-7,NA,NA,TRBV6-2/TRBV6-3,TGTGCCAGCAGCCGGCTTTCCTACGAGCAGTACTTC,CASSRLSYEQYF
TRBJ2-2,NA,TRBD2,TRBV5-1,TGCGCCAGCAGCTTGGGGAGACTAGCGGCCGGGGAGCTGTTTTTT,CASSLGRLAAGELFF
TRBJ1-1,NA,NA,TRBV2,TGTGCCAGCAGTTTCAGGGAAAGGGGCACTGAAGCTTTCTTT,CASSFRERGTEAFF
TRBJ2-2,once,TRBD1,TRBV5-6,TGTGCCTCCTTCGGGGGACAGGGGGTATTATCCGGGGAGCTGTTTTTT,CASFGGQGVLSGELFF
TRBJ2-1,NA,NA,TRBV7-8,TGTGCCAGCAGCCACTGGGGGGTCCCTGAGCAGTTCTTC,CASSHWGVPEQFF
TRBJ2-7,NA,NA,TRBV27,TGTGCCAGCAGTTTATTTCACAACCCCGTCCCGGACCAGAGAGACGAGCAGTACTTC,CASSLFHNPVPDQRDEQYF
TRBJ1-6,NA,NA,TRBV7-8,TGTGCCAGCAGCGATCGGCCGGGACTGCTGTCCTATAATTCACCCCTCCACTTT,CASSDRPGLLSYNSPLHF
TRBJ2-1,NA,TRBD1,TRBV2,TGTGCCAGCAAGGACAGGATAGACCCCAATGAGCAGTTCTTC,CASKDRIDPNEQFF
TRBJ2-7,few,TRBD1,TRBV11-2,TGTGCCAGCAGCGTGGACAGGGGAGGGAGCGAGCAGTACTTC,CASSVDRGGSEQYF
TRBJ1-2,NA,TRBD1,TRBV7-3,TGTGCCAGCAGCATTGGGACAGGGGCCTATGGCTACACCTTC,CASSIGTGAYGYTF
TRBJ1-1,NA,NA,TRBV12-3/TRBV12-4,TGTGCCAGCAGGCAGGACTGGAAGGAAGCTTTCTTT,CASRQDWKEAFF
TRBJ1-2,NA,TRBD1,TRBV9,TGTGCCAGCAGCGTTTTACAGGGGAGTGGCTACACCTTC,CASSVLQGSGYTF
TRBJ1-2,NA,NA,TRBV4-1,TGCGCCAGCAGCCAAGATCTCGGACAGTTTAACTATGGCTACACCTTC,CASSQDLGQFNYGYTF
TRBJ1-2,NA,NA,TRBV6-6,TGTGCCAGCAGTTACTCAAAAACTCTCGCCGGGTATGGCTACACCTTC,CASSYSKTLAGYGYTF
TRBJ1-6,NA,NA,TRBV7-9,TGTGCCAGCAGCTTAGCCGCGAGCTCCTATAATTCACCCCTCCACTTT,CASSLAASSYNSPLHF
TRBJ1-5,NA,NA,TRBV5-8,TGTGCCAGCAGCCCTGCCGAGCAGCCCCAGCATTTT,CASSPAEQPQHF